These 15 T cell receptor beta chains were sequenced from one sample in a study of cytomegalovirus exposure and HLA in healthy donors. The study ran its PCR with 60 Vbeta and 13 Jbeta primers. Using immunoSEQ multiplex PCR, the repertoire was profiled, and TCRdb retains in-frame clones only, with some absent. The sample yields around 53,000 clones, 82% seen once. The sequenced sample consisted of PBMCs. These receptors all stem from a man aged 50-59 years in good health and CMV-seronegative.

This chain links TRBV11-2 with TRBJ2-1; the D is unclear. Per the germline V gene, CDR1 is SGHAT and CDR2 is FQNNGV. The CDR3 runs 11 residues. The V end lost 6 bases, the J end lost 7 bases, and 7 bases lay between the germline ends. In DNA form, the CDR3 reads TGTGCCAGCAGGAGTACGAATGAGCAGTTCTTC. It encodes CASRSTNEQFF.

V gene TRBV6-5 combines with J gene TRBJ2-2; D might be TRBD2 (6 bases). Germline CDR1 is MNHEY and CDR2 is SVGAGI. The CDR3 is made up of 15 amino acids. The V end lost 2 bases, the J end lost 2 bases, and 9 bases lay between the germline ends. CDR3: CASSYRGINTGELFF. The CDR3 nucleotides are TGTGCCAGCAGTTACCGGGGGATTAACACCGGGGAGCTGTTTTTT.

The chain recombines TRBV19 with TRBJ1-5; maybe TRBD1 (6 bases). CDR3 size: 13 residues. Trimming pared 6 bases from V and 6 bases from J, leaving 12 bases between. Germline lookup yields CDR1 LNHDA and CDR2 SQIVND (reference sequence). The CDR3 region is CASSWTEGQPQHF. CDR3 coding DNA: TGTGCCAGTAGCTGGACAGAGGGTCAGCCCCAGCATTTT.

This clone was seen a single time. The chain uses TRBV5-6 and TRBJ2-1, with a tentative D call TRBD1 (6 bases). The germline V and J ends were trimmed by 4 bases and 6 bases, with 14 bases remaining between them. Germline V CDR1 and CDR2: SGHDT, YYEEEE. CDR3 size: 14 residues. CDR3 amino acids: CASSTGIIGNEQFF. CDR3 DNA sequence: TGTGCCAGCAGCACAGGGATCATAGGCAATGAGCAGTTCTTC.

V is TRBV4-2 and J is TRBJ2-7; 8 bases match TRBD1. The CDR3 is made up of 17 amino acids. After removal of 1 base from V and 3 bases from J, the junction contained 11 bases not matched to a gene. Germline assignment: CDR1 LGHNA and CDR2 YNFKEQ. The CDR3 loop is CASSQGRDGQGHYEQYF. CDR3 nucleotide sequence: TGTGCCAGCAGCCAAGGGCGCGACGGACAGGGCCACTACGAGCAGTACTTC.

To note about this clone: This specimen includes other DNA sequences encoding the same CDR3. The chain's CDR3 is CASREGGETQYF. The CDR3 region has the DNA TGTGCCAGCAGAGAGGGGGGGGAGACCCAGTACTTC. The chain carries TRBV6-1 and TRBJ2-5, with D tentatively TRBD2 (7 bases). The CDR3 covers 12 residues. Germline CDR1 MNHNS, CDR2 SASEGT. V lost 6 bases, J lost 5 bases, and 10 bases lay in between.

The V gene is TRBV7-6, the J gene TRBJ1-3; D unclear. CDR1 is SGHVS, CDR2 FNYEAQ, per germline. The CDR3 length is 12 residues. V lost 5 bases, J lost 7 bases, and 9 bases lay in between. In nucleotides, the CDR3 is TGTGCCAGCAGCGCGGGCGGTAACACCATATATTTT. Protein sequence: CASSAGGNTIYF.

This sequence joins TRBV10-3 and TRBJ2-1; no reliable D call. The CDR3 runs to 17 residues. Germline V gene data show CDR1 as ENHRY and CDR2 as SYGVKD. The V end was cut by 3 bases, the J end by 2 bases, with 17 bases between. The CDR3 coding sequence is TGTGCCATCAGTGAAAGTGACTCGCTCCCAGCCTACAATGAGCAGTTCTTC. Protein: CAISESDSLPAYNEQFF.

V usage is TRBV19 and J usage is TRBJ1-3, with 9 bases lining up with TRBD1. This CDR3 region has 18 residues. V dropped 3 bases and J dropped 1; count of bases not matched to a gene: 10. The germline V gene encodes CDR1 LNHDA and CDR2 SQIVND (reference sequence). The CDR3 protein is CASSMLPGQGASGNTIYF. CDR3 nucleotide sequence: TGTGCCAGTAGTATGCTACCGGGACAGGGCGCGTCTGGAAACACCATATATTTT.

The chain links TRBV6-6 to TRBJ1-2; D is undetermined. This CDR3 spans 14 amino acids. In germline, CDR1 is MNHNY, CDR2 SVGAGI (reference sequence). V gave up 7 bases and J gave up 3 bases, with 15 bases separating them. CDR3 DNA sequence: TGTGCCAGCACCACGGTAGCTAACTACTATGGCTACACCTTC. Translation: CASTTVANYYGYTF.

The chain recombines TRBV6-6 with TRBJ1-4; 7 bases align to TRBD1. Germline CDR1 and CDR2: MNHNY and SVGAGI (reference sequence). The V segment lost 5 bases and the J segment 0 bases; nucleotides outside the gene matches: 6. CDR3 size: 16 residues. The CDR3 DNA sequence: TGTGCCAGCAGTCAGCCCCAGGGGGCAACTAATGAAAAACTGTTTTTT. It translates to CASSQPQGATNEKLFF.

This clone came up once. The gene calls are TRBV29-1 and TRBJ2-7; TRBD1 agrees at 9 bases. The V gene's germline CDR1 is SQVTM and CDR2 ANQGSEA. The CDR3 covers 16 residues. The J segment lost 0 bases and the V segment lost 3 bases, leaving 9 bases of the junction unmatched. CDR3: CSVDRDRDLLSYEQYF. The CDR3 nucleotides are TGCAGCGTTGATCGGGACAGGGACCTTCTCTCCTACGAGCAGTACTTC.

This clone was seen a few times. V and J are TRBV9 and TRBJ2-2, with D perhaps TRBD2 (5 bases). V was pared by 1 base and J by 3 bases, with 10 bases between. Germline V gene sequence: CDR1 SGDLS, CDR2 YYNGEE. CDR3 length equals 15 residues. The chain's CDR3 is CASSVRESDTGELFF. Here the CDR3 DNA reads TGTGCCAGCAGCGTAAGGGAGTCGGACACCGGGGAGCTGTTTTTT.

The V gene is TRBV10-3, the J gene TRBJ1-1, with 8 nucleotides matching TRBD1. The CDR3 sequence is 15 residues long. The germline gives CDR1 ENHRY, CDR2 SYGVKD. V dropped 3 bases and J dropped 5; count of bases not matched to a gene: 8. CDR3 coding DNA: TGTGCCATCAGTGAAAACGGACAGGGAGGGACTGAAGCTTTCTTT. It translates to CAISENGQGGTEAFF.

This sequence joins TRBV6-4 and TRBJ1-6, with unresolved D. V lost 8 bases and J 7 bases, leaving 12 bases between the germline ends. Germline CDR1 reads MRHNA; CDR2 reads SNTAGT. This CDR3 contains 13 residues. The CDR3 bases are TGTGCCAGCGGTGTGCCAGGCAATTCACCCCTCCACTTT. Its protein is CASGVPGNSPLHF.